This T cell receptor (beta chain) was profiled in a study of T cell repertoires in cytomegalovirus infection. Study details: Indications of both CMV infection and matching HLA type were provided by public TCR beta signatures.

With regard to this clonotype: Its specificity is not known.

Study-level points and caveats: Pooled public TCR beta family frequency picked out CMV carriers with the relevant HLA. CMV-specific TCR beta clonotypes restricted by HLA-C were the ones dominating the ex vivo response.

Each CDR3 protein gets one entry after TCRdb re-called the reads with MiXCR. The repertoire holds 350,000 to 550,000 distinct CDR3 sequences, with 31% as singletons. The CDR3 loop spans 16 amino acids. V shed 8 bases, J shed 12 bases, and the junction held 14 bases outside the gene matches. From germline, CDR1 is MNHEY and CDR2 SVGEGT. Sequenced input: PBMCs. The source is a human donor in good health (CMV status not recorded). Some clones in this sample may be carry-over from other donors' samples. The chain couples TRBV6-2 or TRBV6-3 to TRBJ2-1; 15 bases align to TRBD2. The CDR3 region is CASAGLAGGKIRRQFF. The DNA for the CDR3 is TGTGCCAGCGCAGGACTAGCGGGGGGGAAAATCAGACGGCAGTTCTTC.